The rows below give T cell receptor beta chains drawn from one sample of a study of blood T cell repertoires in COVID-19. This table comes from immunoSEQ multiplex PCR, and its TCRdb copy is limited to in-frame clones, with some not included. The sample carries about 58,000 clones, less than 90% recorded once. Material: peripheral blood. Receptor source: a woman aged 70-85 years with active COVID-19. CDR3s include the opening cysteine and the closing phenylalanine or tryptophan. D genes are given only for firm matches. Not all rows give a size; the values are once, few, many and, for expanded clones, a class.

>-|-|TRBV9|TRBJ2-1
CASSADPRGTYNEQFF
TGTGCCAGCAGCGCCGACCCACGAGGGACCTACAATGAGCAGTTCTTC
>-|-|TRBV30|TRBJ1-1
CAWSPRTREAFF
TGTGCCTGGAGTCCCCGGACTCGGGAAGCTTTCTTT
>-|-|TRBV9|TRBJ2-5
CASSVAGSPEWETQYF
TGTGCCAGCAGCGTAGCTGGGAGCCCTGAGTGGGAGACCCAGTACTTC
>-|-|TRBV2|TRBJ1-2
CASTGGRGGNGYTF
TGTGCCAGCACCGGTGGAAGGGGAGGGAATGGCTACACCTTC
>-|-|TRBV19|TRBJ1-4
CASSIGGSTNEKLFF
TGTGCCAGTAGTATCGGGGGTTCAACTAATGAAAAACTGTTTTTT
>few|-|TRBV19|TRBJ1-5
CASRLQGKQPQHF
TGTGCCAGTAGGCTACAGGGTAAACAGCCCCAGCATTTT
>-|-|TRBV27|TRBJ2-5
CASRPRGVGETQYF
TGTGCCAGCAGGCCTCGAGGAGTCGGCGAGACCCAGTACTTC
>-|TRBD2|TRBV28|TRBJ2-5
CASSLGGSQETQYF
TGTGCCAGCAGTTTGGGGGGGTCGCAAGAGACCCAGTACTTC
>once|TRBD1|TRBV28|TRBJ1-5
CASRGHWQGASRSNQPQHF
TGTGCCAGCAGGGGGCATTGGCAGGGGGCCTCTAGGAGCAATCAGCCCCAGCATTTT
>-|-|TRBV7-9|TRBJ2-1
CASSPGTSNEQFF
TGTGCCAGCAGCCCCGGGACAAGCAATGAGCAGTTCTTC
>few|-|TRBV7-3|TRBJ1-2
CASSLNLRYGYTF
TGTGCCAGCAGCTTAAACTTGAGGTATGGCTACACCTTC
>-|-|TRBV7-9|TRBJ2-5
CASSPDIQETQYF
TGTGCCAGCAGCCCCGACATTCAAGAGACCCAGTACTTC
>-|-|TRBV5-6|TRBJ1-4
CASSLVASRATNEKLFF
TGTGCCAGCAGCTTGGTAGCGTCCAGAGCAACTAATGAAAAACTGTTTTTT
>-|TRBD1|TRBV7-8|TRBJ2-2
CASSPWTGNTGELFF
TGTGCCAGCAGCCCCTGGACAGGGAACACCGGGGAGCTGTTTTTT
>-|-|TRBV7-2|TRBJ2-1
CASSLALGSHNEQFF
TGTGCCAGCAGCTTAGCCCTAGGATCCCACAATGAGCAGTTCTTC
>once|TRBD1|TRBV5-4|TRBJ2-1
CASSSGGALGNEQFF
TGTGCCAGCAGCTCAGGGGGCGCGCTAGGGAATGAGCAGTTCTTC
>-|-|TRBV6-6|TRBJ2-7
CASSDRGSEQYF
TGTGCCAGCAGTGACCGAGGGAGCGAGCAGTACTTC
>-|TRBD2|TRBV19|TRBJ2-4
CASSMGKLAGAKNIQYF
TGTGCCAGTAGTATGGGAAAACTAGCGGGAGCCAAAAACATTCAGTACTTC
>-|-|TRBV28|TRBJ1-6
CASMPGWRNSPLHF
TGTGCCAGCATGCCCGGGTGGCGTAATTCACCCCTCCACTTT
>-|-|TRBV3-1/TRBV3-2|TRBJ2-7
CASSPGGNYEQYF
TGTGCCAGCAGCCCCGGGGGAAACTACGAGCAGTACTTC
>once|TRBD1|TRBV7-2|TRBJ2-1
CASSLQSGGRDEQFF
TGTGCCAGCAGCTTACAGTCAGGGGGCAGGGATGAGCAGTTCTTC
>-|-|TRBV29-1|TRBJ1-1
CSSKGGDDTEAFF
TGCAGCTCGAAGGGGGGGGACGACACTGAAGCTTTCTTT
>-|TRBD1|TRBV3-1/TRBV3-2|TRBJ1-5
CASSLPQEGQGERFQPQHF
TGTGCCAGCAGCCTACCTCAGGAGGGACAGGGGGAAAGGTTTCAGCCCCAGCATTTT
>-|TRBD2|TRBV28|TRBJ2-4
CASSDPSGRVRDIQYF
TGTGCCAGCAGCGACCCTAGCGGGAGGGTGCGAGACATTCAGTACTTC
>-|-|TRBV9|TRBJ2-2
CASSVFGTSNTGELFF
TGTGCCAGCAGCGTATTTGGGACATCGAACACCGGGGAGCTGTTTTTT
>-|-|TRBV9|TRBJ2-7
CASSEGTAGEQYF
TGTGCCAGCAGCGAGGGGACAGCGGGCGAGCAGTACTTC
>-|-|TRBV27|TRBJ2-2
CASKQGYTGELFF
TGTGCCAGCAAGCAGGGCTACACCGGGGAGCTGTTTTTT
>-|-|TRBV15|TRBJ2-3
CATSRVAGTGDTQYF
TGTGCCACCAGCAGAGTGGCGGGAACAGGAGATACGCAGTATTTT
>-|-|TRBV30|TRBJ2-7
CAWSAMGDYEQYF
TGTGCCTGGAGTGCTATGGGCGATTACGAGCAGTACTTC
>-|-|TRBV10-1|TRBJ2-3
CASSDLEDTQYF
TGCGCCAGCAGTGATTTAGAGGATACGCAGTATTTT
>-|TRBD1|TRBV5-1|TRBJ1-2
CASSRGQGVYGYTF
TGCGCCAGCAGCCGGGGACAGGGGGTTTATGGCTACACCTTC
>-|-|TRBV2|TRBJ1-3
CASRNRQESSGNTIYF
TGTGCCAGCAGAAACCGACAGGAGAGCTCTGGAAACACCATATATTTT
>-|-|TRBV25-1|TRBJ1-5
CASLDKRNQPQHF
TGTGCCAGCTTGGACAAGAGAAATCAGCCCCAGCATTTT
>-|-|TRBV7-2|TRBJ2-7
CASSLEVSGLGEQYF
TGTGCCAGCAGCTTAGAGGTATCGGGGTTGGGCGAGCAGTACTTC
>-|-|TRBV7-2|TRBJ2-1
CASSLAFGSSTLF
TGTGCCAGCAGCTTAGCCTTCGGGTCCAGCACCCTCTTC
>-|TRBD1|TRBV11-2|TRBJ1-1
CASSRGQVGSPEGEAFF
TGTGCCAGCAGCCGTGGACAGGTCGGAAGCCCCGAGGGTGAAGCTTTCTTT
>-|TRBD2|TRBV2|TRBJ2-3
CAKTRAGGPGDTQYF
TGTGCGAAAACCCGAGCGGGAGGGCCTGGAGATACGCAGTATTTT
>-|-|TRBV14|TRBJ1-6
CASSLGGGALHF
TGTGCCAGCAGCCTCGGCGGGGGCGCCCTCCACTTT
>-|TRBD2|TRBV18|TRBJ2-3
CASSPGLAGVVTDTQYF
TGTGCCAGCTCACCGGGACTAGCGGGAGTGGTCACAGATACGCAGTATTTT
>-|TRBD1|TRBV4-2|TRBJ1-5
CASSQVWDRIRNQPQHF
TGTGCCAGCAGCCAAGTTTGGGACAGGATCCGCAATCAGCCCCAGCATTTT